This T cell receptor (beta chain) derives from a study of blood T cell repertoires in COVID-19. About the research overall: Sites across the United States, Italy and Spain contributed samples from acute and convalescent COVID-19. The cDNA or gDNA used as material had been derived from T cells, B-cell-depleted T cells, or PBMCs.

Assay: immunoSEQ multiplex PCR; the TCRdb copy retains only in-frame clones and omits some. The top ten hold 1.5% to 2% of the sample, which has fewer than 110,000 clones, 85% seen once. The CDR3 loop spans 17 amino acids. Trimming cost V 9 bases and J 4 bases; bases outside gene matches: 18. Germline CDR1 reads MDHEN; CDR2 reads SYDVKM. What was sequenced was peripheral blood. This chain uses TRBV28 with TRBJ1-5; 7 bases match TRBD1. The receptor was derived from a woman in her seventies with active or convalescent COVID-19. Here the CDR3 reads CASLRPPGQIGNQPQHF. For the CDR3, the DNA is TGTGCCAGTCTACGACCACCGGGACAGATAGGTAATCAGCCCCAGCATTTT.